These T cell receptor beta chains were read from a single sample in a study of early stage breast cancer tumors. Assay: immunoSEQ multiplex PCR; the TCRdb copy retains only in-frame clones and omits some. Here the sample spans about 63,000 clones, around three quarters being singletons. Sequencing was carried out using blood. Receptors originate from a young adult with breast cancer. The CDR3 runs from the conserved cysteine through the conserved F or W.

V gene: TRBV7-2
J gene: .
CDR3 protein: CASSPNSYEQYF

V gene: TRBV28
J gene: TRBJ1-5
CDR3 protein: CASSPPDASNQPQHF

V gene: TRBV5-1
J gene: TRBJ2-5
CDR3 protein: CASSLQAGYFTGGTQYF

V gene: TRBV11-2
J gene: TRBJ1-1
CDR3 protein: CASSLGWYRGGNTEAFF

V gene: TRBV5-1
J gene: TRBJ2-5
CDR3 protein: CASSLGGQGVGETQYF

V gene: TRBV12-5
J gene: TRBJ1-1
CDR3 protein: CASGSTGQGLLTEAFF

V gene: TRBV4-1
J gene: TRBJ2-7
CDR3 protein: CASSQDWAYEQYF

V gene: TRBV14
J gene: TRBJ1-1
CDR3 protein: CASSQDSGEAFF

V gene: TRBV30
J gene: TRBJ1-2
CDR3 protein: CAWSVLVGGYTF

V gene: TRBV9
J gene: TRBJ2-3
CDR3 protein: CASSDPDSGRLGTDTQYF

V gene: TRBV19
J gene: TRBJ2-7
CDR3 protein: CASSESGTSGRREQYF

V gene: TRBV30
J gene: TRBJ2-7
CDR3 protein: CAGTSGTGYEQYF

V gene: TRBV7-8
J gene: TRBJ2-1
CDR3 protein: CASSLEFDEQFF

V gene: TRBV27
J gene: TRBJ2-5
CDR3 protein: CASTSTGTGGTQYF

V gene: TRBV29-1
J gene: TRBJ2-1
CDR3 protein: CSVKGLAGGPSYNEQFF

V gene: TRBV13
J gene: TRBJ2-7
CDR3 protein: CASRKGAGYEQYF

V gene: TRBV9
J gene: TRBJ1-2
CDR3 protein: CASSSFDSGRGYTF

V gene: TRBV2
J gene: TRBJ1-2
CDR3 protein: CASSEVFGQGGGYTF

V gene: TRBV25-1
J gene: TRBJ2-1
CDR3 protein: CATGGVREQFF

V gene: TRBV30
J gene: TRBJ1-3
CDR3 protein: CAWSVGSDAGNTIYF

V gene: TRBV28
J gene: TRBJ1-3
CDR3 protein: CASSNYRGGSPQDSGNTIYF

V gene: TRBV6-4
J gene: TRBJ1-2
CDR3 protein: CASRGQGQGYTF